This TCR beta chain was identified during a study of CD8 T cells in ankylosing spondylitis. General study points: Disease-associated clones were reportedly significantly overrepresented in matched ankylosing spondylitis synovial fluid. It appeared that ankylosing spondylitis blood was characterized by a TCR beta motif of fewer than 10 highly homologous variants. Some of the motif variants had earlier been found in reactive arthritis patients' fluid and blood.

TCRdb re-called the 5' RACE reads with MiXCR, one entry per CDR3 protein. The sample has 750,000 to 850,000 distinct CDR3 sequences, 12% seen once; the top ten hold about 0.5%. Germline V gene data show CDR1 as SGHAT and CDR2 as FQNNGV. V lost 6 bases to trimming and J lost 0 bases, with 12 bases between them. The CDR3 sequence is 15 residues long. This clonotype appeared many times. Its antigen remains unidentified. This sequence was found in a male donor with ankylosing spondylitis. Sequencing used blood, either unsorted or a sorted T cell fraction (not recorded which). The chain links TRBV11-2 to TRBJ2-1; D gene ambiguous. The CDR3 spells CASRRDWGSYNEQFF. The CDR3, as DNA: TGTGCCAGCAGGCGCGATTGGGGCTCCTACAATGAGCAGTTCTTC.